What follows describes a single T cell receptor (beta chain). The sample comes from a study of blood T cell repertoires in COVID-19. With 3 bases removed from V and 4 bases from J, the gap between germline ends came to 15 bases. The CDR3 totals 14 residues. CDR1 and CDR2 (germline): DFQATT, SNEGSKA (reference sequence). Method: immunoSEQ multiplex PCR; TCRdb's copy keeps in-frame clones and lacks some. This repertoire shows roughly 230,000 clones, roughly 81% found once; its top ten account for around 0.96%. This clonotype was sampled from a man between 40 and 49 years old with acute or convalescent COVID-19. The rearrangement links TRBV20-1 to TRBJ1-1; a possible D gene is TRBD1 (6 bases). Material: peripheral blood. CDR3 in DNA: TGCAGTGCTAGTAACAGGGATTCGACCACTGAAGCTTTCTTT. Protein: CSASNRDSTTEAFF.